What follows are 21 T cell receptor beta chains derived from one specimen sequenced in a study of T cells in localized non-small cell lung cancer. Sequencing was performed with immunoSEQ multiplex PCR; in TCRdb, only in-frame clones are kept and a portion is missing. Here the sample spans about 2,200 clones, approximately 35% being singletons. The sample consisted of lung tumor tissue, taken before any cancer treatment. Receptor source: an older female donor with stage I lung adenocarcinoma.

The chain is built from TRBV11-3 and TRBJ2-7; possibly TRBD2 for D (5 bases). With 0 bases removed from V and 4 bases from J, the gap between germline ends came to 13 bases. This CDR3 contains 15 residues. Per germline, CDR1 SGHNT and CDR2 YENEEA. In nucleotides, the CDR3 is TGTGCCAGCAGCTTAGATAAGGGAGATCGGTACGAGCAGTACTTC. Amino acids: CASSLDKGDRYEQYF.

This clone showed up just a few times. The chain carries TRBV7-2 and TRBJ2-7, with a possible D match to TRBD1 (5 bases). The V end lost 0 bases, the J end lost 4 bases, and 7 bases lay between the germline ends. Germline lookup yields CDR1 SGHTA and CDR2 FQGNSA. The CDR3 covers 13 residues. The CDR3 DNA is TGTGCCAGCAGCTTAGCCCGACAGTACGAGCAGTACTTC. Translation gives CASSLARQYEQYF.

This sequence joins TRBV28 and TRBJ2-3; perhaps TRBD2 as D (7 bases). The CDR3 totals 16 residues. Germline values: CDR1 MDHEN, CDR2 SYDVKM. With 7 bases removed from V and 8 bases from J, the gap between germline ends came to 25 bases. The DNA for the CDR3 is TGTGCCAGCACTGACTCGACTAGCCGCAGAGGGGGTACGCAGTATTTT. Translated, it gives CASTDSTSRRGGTQYF.

This chain connects TRBV5-1 to TRBJ2-7, with 8 nucleotides matching TRBD1. The CDR3 sequence is 17 residues long. Germline assignment: CDR1 SGHRS and CDR2 YFSETQ. Trimming at V came to 3 bases and at J to 0 bases, leaving 11 bases not matched to a gene. The CDR3 here is CASSSSHRGQGSYEQYF. The CDR3 nucleotides are TGCGCCAGCAGCTCTTCTCACCGAGGACAGGGCTCCTACGAGCAGTACTTC.

The chain joins TRBV28 to TRBJ2-2; TRBD2 aligns across 7 bases. Germline V gene lookup returns CDR1 MDHEN and CDR2 SYDVKM. J gave up 5 bases and V 8 bases, and 8 bases lay outside the gene matches. The CDR3 loop spans 14 amino acids. CDR3 sequence reads: CASWAGVVTGELFF. The CDR3 DNA is TGTGCCAGCTGGGCGGGAGTCGTTACCGGGGAGCTGTTTTTT.

The V and J genes are TRBV5-1 and TRBJ2-7; D is possibly TRBD1 or TRBD2 (5 bases each). Looked up from germline, CDR1 is SGHRS and CDR2 is YFSETQ. The CDR3 consists of 16 residues. Trimming took 0 bases from V and 4 from J, leaving 17 bases between them. The CDR3 sequence is CASSLAGYGGSYEQYF. CDR3 nucleotide sequence: TGCGCCAGCAGCTTGGCCGGATATGGGGGAAGTTACGAGCAGTACTTC.

This clone was recorded a few times. The chain combines TRBV10-3 with TRBJ2-1, with 8 bases that match TRBD2. There are 16 residues in the CDR3. Looked up from germline, CDR1 is ENHRY and CDR2 is SYGVKD. The J segment lost 0 bases and the V segment lost 4 bases, leaving 5 bases of the junction unmatched. Here the CDR3 DNA reads TGTGCCATCAGTGCGCAGAGCGGGAGCTCCTACAATGAGCAGTTCTTC. Protein: CAISAQSGSSYNEQFF.

In this sample, this clone turned up a few times. The chain has TRBV11-3 and TRBJ2-3, with 7 bases that match TRBD2. The germline V gene encodes CDR1 SGHNT and CDR2 YENEEA. The CDR3 totals 14 residues. J was trimmed by 4 bases and V by 5 bases; bases with no gene match: 6. Here the CDR3 DNA reads TGTGCCAGCAGCGGGGAGGGTCTGGCAGATACGCAGTATTTT. Its protein product is CASSGEGLADTQYF.

The chain uses TRBV18 and TRBJ2-1, with D possibly being TRBD1 (6 bases). CDR3 length: 16 amino acids. Germline V gene lookup returns CDR1 KGHSH and CDR2 LQKENI. V lost 2 bases and J lost 5, with 16 bases in between. In DNA, the CDR3 is TGTGCCAGCTCACCAAGAGTGAGGACAGACGACAATGAGCAGTTCTTC. It codes for CASSPRVRTDDNEQFF.

This clone came up a few times. The chain joins TRBV9 to TRBJ2-3, with 8 bases lining up with TRBD1. V lost 5 bases to trimming and J lost 3 bases; unmatched junction nucleotides: 8. Germline CDR1 SGDLS, CDR2 YYNGEE. This CDR3 comprises 15 residues. CDR3 loop: CASRLGQGGTDTQYF. Written as DNA, the CDR3 is TGTGCCAGCAGATTAGGACAGGGAGGAACAGATACGCAGTATTTT.

The sample holds a few counts of this clone. One end of the junction does not line up with germline, which may come from a read error. The chain joins TRBV9 to TRBJ2-5; D gene unclear. The CDR3 extends over 13 amino acids. Germline-derived CDR1 and CDR2 are SGDLS and YYNGEE. The CDR3 protein is CANSRNSQETQYF. The CDR3 DNA follows: TGTGCCAACAGCCGGAACTCACAAGAGACCCAGTACTTC.

This clone has only a few counts. The V gene is TRBV28, the J gene TRBJ2-6; D is ambiguous. The CDR3 totals 16 residues. Germline-derived CDR1 and CDR2 are MDHEN and SYDVKM. V lost 4 bases, J lost 4 bases, and 14 bases lay in between. CDR3 in amino acids: CASSYLGTLGANVLTF. The CDR3 bases are TGTGCCAGCAGTTATCTAGGTACTCTGGGGGCCAACGTCCTGACTTTC.

V usage is TRBV12-5 and J usage is TRBJ2-2; D is undetermined. Germline V lookup: CDR1 LGHNT, CDR2 FRNRAP. Trimming left V 0 bases short and J 0 bases short, with 8 bases between. The CDR3 contains 16 residues. The chain's CDR3 is CASGLVDSANTGELFF. In nucleotides, the CDR3 is TGTGCTAGTGGTTTGGTCGACTCCGCGAACACCGGGGAGCTGTTTTTT.

This clone appeared a few times. The chain is built from TRBV7-6 and TRBJ1-5; no firm D call. CDR1 and CDR2 from the germline V gene are SGHVS and FNYEAQ. V lost 2 bases and J lost 2, with 16 bases in between. The CDR3 runs to 17 residues. CDR3 sequence: CASSLSFGELGNQPQHF. CDR3 coding DNA: TGTGCCAGCAGCTTAAGTTTCGGGGAGTTAGGCAATCAGCCCCAGCATTTT.

The V call is TRBV28, the J call TRBJ1-1; D ambiguous. V was shortened by 8 bases and J by 1 base, with 17 bases between the two germline ends. Germline CDR1 reads MDHEN; CDR2 reads SYDVKM. This CDR3 contains 15 residues. The CDR3 DNA reads as TGTGCCAGCCTCTCGTGGGGTGCCCAGAACACTGAAGCTTTCTTT. It translates to CASLSWGAQNTEAFF.

The sample holds a few counts of this clone. The J gene is TRBJ1-1, the V gene TRBV11-3; D unclear. The germline gives CDR1 SGHNT, CDR2 YENEEA. CDR3 size: 14 residues. V was cut by 5 bases and J by 2 bases, with 12 bases left in between. The CDR3 protein is CASSLTTENTEAFF. The DNA for the CDR3 is TGTGCCAGCAGCCTGACGACCGAAAACACTGAAGCTTTCTTT. Full variable domain (outside the CDR3, taken from reference TRBV11-3 and TRBJ1-1): EAGVVQSPRYKIIEKKQPVAFWCNPISGHNTLYWYLQNLGQGPELLIRYENEEAVDDSQLPKDRFSAERLKGVDSTLKIQPAELGDSAVYLCASSLTTENTEAFFGQGTRLTVV.

Sample share makes this clone large. The rearrangement joins TRBV28 to TRBJ2-3; TRBD2 agrees at 11 bases. J gave up 6 bases and V 9 bases, and 5 bases lay outside the gene matches. This CDR3 has 13 amino acids. Germline V CDR1 and CDR2: MDHEN, SYDVKM. Here the CDR3 DNA reads TGTGCCAGTAGCGGGAGGGCCTTGGATACGCAGTATTTT. Protein: CASSGRALDTQYF.

Only one count was recorded for this clone. DNA of the CDR3: TGTGCCAGTATTGGATTCGGCGAGCAGTACTTC. It encodes CASIGFGEQYF. The chain is built from TRBV19 and TRBJ2-7; D is unclear. Trimming stripped 7 bases from V and 6 bases from J, with 10 bases between. The germline gives CDR1 LNHDA, CDR2 SQIVND (reference sequence). The CDR3 has 11 residues.

The chain joins TRBV15 to TRBJ2-1; 7 positions agree with TRBD1. The CDR3 covers 15 residues. The trim removed 5 bases at V and 6 bases at J, leaving 10 bases unmatched. Germline CDR1 LNHNV, CDR2 YYDKDF (reference sequence). CDR3: CATSLAPTGSNEQFF. The CDR3 nucleotides read TGTGCCACCAGCCTAGCCCCGACAGGGTCCAATGAGCAGTTCTTC.

This clone was seen only a few times. The V and J genes are TRBV6-1 and TRBJ2-7; no firm D call. CDR3 size: 14 residues. In germline, CDR1 is MNHNS, CDR2 SASEGT. V was pared by 1 base and J by 3 bases, with 10 bases between. CDR3 amino acids: CASSEVHGFYEQYF. In nucleotides, the CDR3 is TGTGCCAGCAGTGAAGTTCACGGCTTCTACGAGCAGTACTTC.

This sequence joins TRBV11-3 and TRBJ2-1; 16 nucleotides line up with TRBD2. Germline values: CDR1 SGHNT, CDR2 YENEEA. The CDR3 consists of 19 residues. After removal of 5 bases from V and 4 bases from J, the junction contained 11 bases not matched to a gene. The CDR3 spells CASSLNPGLAGGEYNEQFF. The CDR3 region has the DNA TGTGCCAGCAGCCTCAACCCGGGACTAGCGGGAGGGGAGTACAATGAGCAGTTCTTC.